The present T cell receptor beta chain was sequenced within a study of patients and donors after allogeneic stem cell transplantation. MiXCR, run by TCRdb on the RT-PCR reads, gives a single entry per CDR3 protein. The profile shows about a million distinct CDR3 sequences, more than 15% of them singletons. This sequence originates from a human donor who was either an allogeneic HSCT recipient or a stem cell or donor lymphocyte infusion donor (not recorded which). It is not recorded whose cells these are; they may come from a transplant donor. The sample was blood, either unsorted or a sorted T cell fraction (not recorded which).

CDR3 in amino acids: CASSPLRVAETQYF. DNA for the CDR3: TGTGCCAGCAGTCCCCTCAGAGTTGCGGAGACCCAGTACTTC. V and J are TRBV6-2 or TRBV6-3 and TRBJ2-5, with D uncertain. Germline assignment: CDR1 MNHEY and CDR2 SVGEGT. Between the trimmed V and J ends, which lost 5 bases and 5 bases, there was a span of 15 bases. This CDR3 has 14 amino acids.